These T cell receptor beta chains were read from a single sample in a study of graft-versus-host responses after intestinal transplantation. The repertoire was sequenced with immunoSEQ multiplex PCR; TCRdb's copy has only in-frame clones and lacks some. The sample records about 120,000 clones, approximately 90% being singletons. Antigens of these TCRs are unknown. The starting material was unstimulated CD4+ T cells sorted from spleen or lymph node cells, obtained before intestinal transplant. Receptors originate from a human donor who received an intestinal transplant. Both conserved end residues are part of each CDR3. The D gene is left open where the match is weak. Only part of the rows carry a size: once, few, many, or a class if the clone is expanded.

j_call	clone_size	d_call	v_call	cdr3_nt	cdr3_aa
TRBJ2-3	once	TRBD1	TRBV5-1	TGCGCCAGCAGCTTGGGTGTAGGGACAGGGACAGATACGCAGTATTTT	CASSLGVGTGTDTQYF
TRBJ2-2	NA	TRBD2	TRBV4-3	TGCGCCAGCAGCCAATTTGCGCGGACTAGCGGGGGCGGGGGGGAGCTGTTTTTT	CASSQFARTSGGGGELFF
TRBJ2-2	NA	NA	TRBV5-1	TGCGCCAGCAGCTTGGTACCAGACACCACCGGGGAGCTGTTTTTT	CASSLVPDTTGELFF
TRBJ2-3	NA	TRBD1	TRBV5-4	TGTGCCAGCAGGCAGGGGGCTACAGATACGCAGTATTTT	CASRQGATDTQYF
TRBJ2-3	NA	TRBD2	TRBV12-5	TGTGCTAGTGGTTGGGGGACTAGCGAGTTCACAGATACGCAGTATTTT	CASGWGTSEFTDTQYF
TRBJ1-5	few	TRBD1	TRBV30	TGTGCCTGGAGCGGGACAGGGTTTCAGCCCCAGCATTTT	CAWSGTGFQPQHF
TRBJ1-4	NA	NA	TRBV6-5	TGTGCCAGCAGTTACGCTGGGGCACAACGTAATGAAAAACTGTTTTTT	CASSYAGAQRNEKLFF
TRBJ2-1	NA	NA	TRBV5-1	TGCGCCAGCAGCTTGTTGAGTAGCGGCTCCTACAATGAGCAGTTCTTC	CASSLLSSGSYNEQFF
TRBJ1-2	NA	NA	TRBV19	TGTGCCAGTAGTTCCCATATTTTAGCTAACTATGGCTACACCTTC	CASSSHILANYGYTF
TRBJ1-1	NA	NA	TRBV27	TGTGCCAGCAGTTTTAAGGGGGGAGGGACTGAAGCTTTCTTT	CASSFKGGGTEAFF
TRBJ2-7	NA	NA	TRBV13	TGTGCCAGCAGCCCCACAGGAAGATACGAGCAGTACTTC	CASSPTGRYEQYF
TRBJ1-2	NA	NA	TRBV18	TGTGCCAGCTCACCCGTCGGGGAAAACTATGGCTACACCTTC	CASSPVGENYGYTF
TRBJ1-1	NA	TRBD1	TRBV18	TGTGCCAGCTCAGCCCTTCTGACAGGGCCCACTGAAGCTTTCTTT	CASSALLTGPTEAFF
TRBJ2-7	NA	TRBD2	TRBV19	TGTGCCAGTAGTATGAGACTAGCGGGAGGCCACGAGCAGTACTTC	CASSMRLAGGHEQYF
TRBJ2-1	NA	TRBD2	TRBV5-1	TGCGCCAGCAAGCGGGAGCCGATTGGTGATGAGCAGTTCTTC	CASKREPIGDEQFF
TRBJ1-2	few	TRBD1	TRBV6-1	TGTGCCACCGGAGGACAGGGAAACTATGGCTACACCTTC	CATGGQGNYGYTF
TRBJ2-7	NA	NA	TRBV2	TGTGCCAGCAGTGCCGACAGGTCCTACGAGCAGTACTTC	CASSADRSYEQYF
TRBJ1-1	once	NA	TRBV5-4	TGTGCCAGCAGCTCTATAAACACTGAAGCTTTCTTT	CASSSINTEAFF
TRBJ1-2	many	TRBD1	TRBV5-4	TGTGCCAGCAGCCTCCAGACAGGGAACGCTAACTATGGCTACACCTTC	CASSLQTGNANYGYTF
TRBJ2-7	once	NA	TRBV9	TGTGCCAGCAGCGTAGGGGGACTCACCTACGAGCAGTACTTC	CASSVGGLTYEQYF
TRBJ2-5	NA	NA	TRBV5-1	TGCGCCAGCAGCCCCCGGGGGAGGCGAGGAGAGACCCAGTACTTC	CASSPRGRRGETQYF
TRBJ1-3	NA	NA	TRBV7-2	TGTGCCAGCAGCTTAGCGGACAGCTCTGGAAACACCATATATTTT	CASSLADSSGNTIYF
TRBJ2-7	once	NA	TRBV5-5	TGTGCCAGCAGCTTGATGCAGGGGATGGTTAGCGAGCAGTACTTC	CASSLMQGMVSEQYF
TRBJ2-3	NA	TRBD2	TRBV5-6	TGTGCCAGCAGCTTGCCGGGACTAGCGTTAGATACGCAGTATTTT	CASSLPGLALDTQYF
TRBJ1-1	once	TRBD1	TRBV30	TGTGCCTGGAGCGACAGGGTTTTGGGCACTGAAGCTTTCTTT	CAWSDRVLGTEAFF
TRBJ1-1	few	TRBD1	TRBV6-1	TGTGCCAGCAGTGGTGCCGGGACAGGCAGTGCAGCTTTCTTT	CASSGAGTGSAAFF
TRBJ2-7	NA	NA	TRBV11-1	TGTGCCAGCAGCTTGCAGGGAGGCTCGTCCTTCTACGAGCAGTACTTC	CASSLQGGSSFYEQYF
TRBJ1-6	NA	NA	TRBV25-1	TGTGCCAGCAGGCGAGGCCTTGATAATTCACCCCTCCACTTT	CASRRGLDNSPLHF
TRBJ2-7	NA	NA	TRBV5-1	TGCGCCAGCAGCTTGGCTGAGAATTACGAGCAGTACTTC	CASSLAENYEQYF
TRBJ2-1	NA	NA	TRBV6-1	TGTGCCAGCAGTGAAGACTGGGGTAGGGGCAGGGGGGCGTACAATGAGCAGTTCTTC	CASSEDWGRGRGAYNEQFF
TRBJ1-1	NA	NA	TRBV5-1	TGCGCCAGCAACATGGGGGGACTCCACGAAGCTTTCTTT	CASNMGGLHEAFF
TRBJ1-5	NA	TRBD1	TRBV18	TGTGCCAGCTCACCACCGGGCCAGGGGGGCAATCAGCCCCAGCATTTT	CASSPPGQGGNQPQHF
TRBJ1-2	NA	TRBD1	TRBV29-1	TGCAGCGCCCCAGTCCCGGGACAGGGTTCGGGTAGCTATGGCTACACCTTC	CSAPVPGQGSGSYGYTF
TRBJ1-4	NA	TRBD1	TRBV4-1	TGCGCCAGCAGCCAGGGACAGGGACCAACTAATGAAAAACTGTTTTTT	CASSQGQGPTNEKLFF
TRBJ1-2	NA	NA	TRBV7-9	TGTGCCAGCAGCCTCGACAGAATATATGGCTACACCTTC	CASSLDRIYGYTF
TRBJ1-1	NA	NA	TRBV19	TGTGCCAGTAGCCGGGGGACGGAAGACACTGAAGCTTTCTTT	CASSRGTEDTEAFF
TRBJ1-5	NA	TRBD1	TRBV6-1	TGTGCCAGCAGCCCGGACAGGGGCCACAATCAGCCCCAGCATTTT	CASSPDRGHNQPQHF
TRBJ1-2	NA	NA	TRBV5-1	TGCGCCAGCAGCTTGGGGGTCCGCGGGGACTACACCTTC	CASSLGVRGDYTF
TRBJ2-7	NA	NA	TRBV2	TGTGCCACCGGGACTTACTACGAGCAGTACTTC	CATGTYYEQYF
TRBJ2-2	NA	TRBD2	TRBV5-4	TGTGCCAGCAGCGCAGGACTAGCGGGAACCACCGGGGAGCTGTTTTTT	CASSAGLAGTTGELFF
TRBJ2-5	NA	NA	TRBV25-1	TGTGCCAGCAGTGAAAAGCCGGGGTGGGAGACCCAGTACTTC	CASSEKPGWETQYF
TRBJ1-1	NA	NA	TRBV7-2	TGTGCCAGCAGCCCACAGGGTAACACTGAAGCTTTCTTT	CASSPQGNTEAFF
TRBJ2-3	once	TRBD2	TRBV7-8	TGTGCCAGCAGCTTAGGAGGCGGGGGGGCTGGAGATACGCAGTATTTT	CASSLGGGGAGDTQYF
TRBJ2-1	NA	TRBD2	TRBV9	TGTGCCAGCAGCGCACTAGCGGGAGTAACGGGTGAGCAGTTCTTC	CASSALAGVTGEQFF
TRBJ2-7	NA	TRBD1	TRBV28	TGTGCCAGCAGTTTATTAGGGACAGGCGGGGTCGAGCAGTACTTC	CASSLLGTGGVEQYF
TRBJ2-1	once	TRBD1	TRBV27	TGTGCCAGCAGTTCTCCCGGGACAGGGGGAAGGGATGAGCAGTTCTTC	CASSSPGTGGRDEQFF
TRBJ2-1	NA	NA	TRBV18	TGTGCCAGCTCACTGACACTGTACAATGAGCAGTTCTTC	CASSLTLYNEQFF
TRBJ2-7	NA	TRBD1	TRBV7-2	TGTGCCAGCAGCGGGGACAGGGGTGCCGCCAGCTACGAGCAGTACTTC	CASSGDRGAASYEQYF
TRBJ2-5	NA	NA	TRBV19	TGTGCCAGTAGTAGGGACTACCAAGAGACCCAGTACTTC	CASSRDYQETQYF
TRBJ1-4	once	TRBD1	TRBV4-1	TGCGCCAGCAGCCCCCAGACCCGACAGGGTTTGGGGAAACTGTTTTTT	CASSPQTRQGLGKLFF
TRBJ2-3	NA	TRBD1	TRBV4-3	TGCGCCAGCAGCCAAGATCTGGGACAGGGAGGGGAAGATACGCAGTATTTT	CASSQDLGQGGEDTQYF
TRBJ1-2	once	TRBD1	TRBV9	TGTGCCAGCAGCGCCCCAGGGGGCGCAGGTGGCTACACCTTC	CASSAPGGAGGYTF